This T cell receptor beta chain was documented in a study of control samples from healthy donors and cancer patients. Between the trimmed V and J ends, which lost 3 bases and 2 bases, there was a span of 7 bases. Germline lookup yields CDR1 SEHNR and CDR2 FQNEAQ (reference sequence). There are 13 residues in the CDR3. Clones were sequenced by immunoSEQ multiplex PCR, and TCRdb holds only the in-frame ones, with some missing. The sample comprises 150,000 to 200,000 clones, around 87% of which are singletons, and roughly 1.3% rests with the top ten. This rearrangement joins TRBV7-9 to TRBJ1-1; no clear D. The clonotype was recovered from a woman in her forties or fifties in good health. Sequences were obtained from blood. The CDR3: CASSFGSNTEAFF. DNA of the CDR3: TGTGCCAGCAGCTTTGGGTCAAACACTGAAGCTTTCTTT.